The 10 T cell receptor beta chains in this list originate from one sample, sequenced in a study of a mutant IDH1 vaccine in newly diagnosed glioma. Documented time point: week 35, safety follow-up. Every vaccine dose comprised 300 ug of mutant IDH1 20-mer peptide plus topical imiquimod. Their target antigens are unknown. Using immunoSEQ multiplex PCR, the repertoire was profiled, and TCRdb retains in-frame clones only, with some absent. The table shows about 32,000 clones, with approximately 78% occurring only once. Source: PBMCs, taken from a glioma patient whose treatment included an IDH1 peptide vaccine. These receptors all come from a woman under 30 with glioma.

The V gene is TRBV5-4, the J gene TRBJ1-1; the D gene is possibly TRBD1 (6 bases). Trimming left V 0 bases short and J 4 bases short, with 10 bases between. The CDR3 covers 14 residues. CDR1 SGHNT and CDR2 YYREEE come from the germline V gene (reference sequence). CDR3 amino acids: CASSLGGGSTEAFF. The CDR3 coding sequence is TGTGCCAGCAGCTTGGGAGGGGGTAGCACTGAAGCTTTCTTT.

The CDR3: CASSPPARTGYEQYF. As DNA, the CDR3 is TGTGCCAGCTCACCACCGGCCAGGACGGGCTACGAGCAGTACTTC. This sequence joins TRBV18 and TRBJ2-7; D not certain. Deletions cut 0 bases from V and 3 bases from J, with 12 bases between. This CDR3 has 15 residues. CDR1 is KGHSH, CDR2 LQKENI, per germline.

The chain joins TRBV7-9 to TRBJ1-1; no reliable D call. Germline V lookup: CDR1 SEHNR, CDR2 FQNEAQ (reference sequence). V was cut by 4 bases and J by 1 base, with 7 bases left in between. CDR3 length: 13 amino acids. This chain's CDR3 is CASSSPKNTEAFF. CDR3 bases: TGTGCCAGCAGCTCTCCCAAGAACACTGAAGCTTTCTTT.

This clone was seen only a few times. The V call is TRBV19, the J call TRBJ2-1; 7 nucleotides align to TRBD2. Germline V gene sequence: CDR1 LNHDA, CDR2 SQIVND (reference sequence). The CDR3 sequence is 14 residues long. Trimming at V came to 4 bases and at J to 4 bases, leaving 4 bases not matched to a gene. The CDR3 protein is CASSRAGTYNEQFF. CDR3 in DNA: TGTGCCAGTAGTAGAGCGGGAACTTACAATGAGCAGTTCTTC.

The chain is built from TRBV6-6 and TRBJ2-3, with 9 bases aligning to TRBD2. The CDR3 covers 16 residues. J gave up 0 bases and V 5 bases, and 6 bases lay outside the gene matches. The germline gives CDR1 MNHNY, CDR2 SVGAGI (reference sequence). Here the CDR3 DNA reads TGTGCCAGCAGTAAACCGACTAGCGGAAGCACAGATACGCAGTATTTT. Amino acid sequence: CASSKPTSGSTDTQYF.

V is TRBV2 and J is TRBJ2-5, with TRBD2 matching 11 bases. V was pared by 5 bases and J by 1 base, with 3 bases of the junction left unmatched. Germline loops: CDR1 SNHLY, CDR2 FYNNEI. The CDR3 contains 15 residues. The CDR3 is CASSRLAGIQETQYF. The CDR3 bases are TGTGCCAGCAGTCGACTAGCGGGGATCCAAGAGACCCAGTACTTC.

This clone was recorded once. CDR3 sequence (DNA): TGTGCCAGCAGTGAAGCAAGGACAGGGTTCACCTACAATGAGCAGTTCTTC. Its protein product is CASSEARTGFTYNEQFF. The V call is TRBV6-1, the J call TRBJ2-1; TRBD1 matches 8 bases. After removal of 0 bases from V and 2 bases from J, the junction contained 6 bases not matched to a gene. The CDR3 contains 17 residues. From germline, CDR1 is MNHNS and CDR2 SASEGT.

The V gene is TRBV4-1, the J gene TRBJ1-6; D is uncertain. This CDR3 spans 13 amino acids. Germline V gives CDR1 MGHRA, CDR2 YSYEKL. Trimming took 4 bases from V and 8 from J, leaving 9 bases between them. The CDR3 reads CASSPIAYSPLHF. The CDR3 DNA reads as TGCGCCAGCAGCCCCATAGCGTATTCACCCCTCCACTTT.

V is TRBV18 and J is TRBJ2-7; a weak D match, TRBD1 (6 bases). The V gene lost 2 bases and the J gene lost 4 bases, with 21 bases spanning the gap. The length of the CDR3 is 17 residues. The germline gives CDR1 KGHSH, CDR2 LQKENI. CDR3 nucleotides: TGTGCCAGCTCACCAGAATCGAGGCAGGGGATAGGGTACGAGCAGTACTTC. Translation gives CASSPESRQGIGYEQYF. The entire variable domain, with the rest obtained from reference TRBV18 and TRBJ2-7, is as follows: NAGVMQNPRHLVRRRGQEARLRCSPMKGHSHVYWYRQLPEEGLKFMVYLQKENIIDESGMPKERFSAEFPKEGPSILRIQQVVRGDSAAYFCASSPESRQGIGYEQYFGPGTRLTVT.

The CDR3 DNA sequence: TGTGCCAGCAGCGCGGACGGCCGACCCTACGAGCAGTACTTC. This translates into CASSADGRPYEQYF. The rearrangement uses TRBV7-9 and TRBJ2-7; D uncertain. Germline-derived CDR1 and CDR2 are SEHNR and FQNEAQ (reference sequence). The CDR3 length is 14 residues. Trimming shortened V by 5 bases and J by 2 bases, and 13 bases separated the two germline ends.